This T cell receptor (beta chain) was found in a study of blood T cell repertoires in COVID-19. The overall study: The samples span acute and convalescent COVID-19 from the United States, Italy and Spain. PBMCs, B-cell-depleted T cells, or T cells were the source of the cDNA or gDNA that made up the material.

CDR1 LGHDT and CDR2 YNNKEL come from the germline V gene (reference sequence). The CDR3 is 15 amino acids. Trimming shortened V by 5 bases and J by 2 bases, and 15 bases separated the two germline ends. Authors' analysis steps: Estimates of nucleated cell counts were drawn from the amplification of reference gene primers. Clones were read by immunoSEQ multiplex PCR, and TCRdb kept only the in-frame ones, dropping some. V and J calls and clone size are given by that table; D and trimming were obtained from the DNA. This table has over 75,000 clones, approximately 84% appearing once. The sequenced sample was peripheral blood. The sequence was obtained from a man between 65 and 79 years old with acute or convalescent COVID-19. The chain carries TRBV3-1 (or the pseudogene TRBV3-2) and TRBJ1-1; D unclear. The CDR3 DNA reads TGTGCCAGCAGCTTCCATCTCACAGAAAACACTGAAGCTTTCTTT. Protein sequence: CASSFHLTENTEAFF.